Following are 9 T cell receptor beta chains from one sample sequenced in a study of T cells in Graves' hyperthyroidism and ophthalmopathy. Researchers amplified the TCR beta CDR3 regions from RNA transcripts. The TCR CDR3 was amplified in a first-round RT-PCR using the HTBI primer set. Via MiXCR, TCRdb re-called the multiplex PCR reads, giving one row per CDR3 protein. The data show under 800,000 distinct CDR3 sequences, 12% to 15% seen once. Sequencing used blood. The receptors shown here come from a woman aged 18 to 35 with Graves' hyperthyroidism.

This chain uses TRBV11-2 with TRBJ2-1; 10 positions agree with TRBD2. The CDR3 length is 18 residues. Germline values: CDR1 SGHAT, CDR2 FQNNGV. The J segment lost 4 bases and the V segment lost 1 base, leaving 10 bases of the junction unmatched. The CDR3 DNA follows: TGTGCCAGCAGCTTAGCCCCTAGCGGGAGCTTTACGTACAATGAGCAGTTCTTC. Its translation: CASSLAPSGSFTYNEQFF.

The table lists this clonotype with many counts. The rearrangement uses TRBV29-1 and TRBJ1-1, with D unresolved. The V end was cut by 4 bases, the J end by 1 base, with 7 bases between. Looked up from germline, CDR1 is SQVTM and CDR2 is ANQGSEA. This CDR3 has 12 amino acids. The CDR3 region is CSVAWGNTEAFF. Written as DNA, the CDR3 is TGCAGCGTTGCGTGGGGGAACACTGAAGCTTTCTTT.

Many counts were recorded for this clonotype. This rearrangement joins TRBV7-9 to TRBJ1-1; D is uncertain. The CDR3 has 16 residues. Germline loops: CDR1 SEHNR, CDR2 FQNEAQ (reference sequence). Trimming stripped 1 base from V and 1 base from J, with 13 bases between. This CDR3 reads CASSLGTTLKNTEAFF. The CDR3 DNA is TGTGCCAGCAGCTTAGGGACGACTCTGAAGAACACTGAAGCTTTCTTT.

This clonotype appeared a few times. The rearrangement joins TRBV4-1 to TRBJ2-7; D is uncertain. The V gene's germline CDR1 is MGHRA and CDR2 YSYEKL. CDR3 length: 17 residues. Trimming cost V 0 bases and J 3 bases, with 18 bases left between them. CDR3 nucleotide sequence: TGCGCCAGCAGCCAAGATTGGCCCGGTGGCCCGTTCTACGAGCAGTACTTC. Amino acid sequence: CASSQDWPGGPFYEQYF.

This clonotype has a count of ten or more. The rearrangement links TRBV20-1 to TRBJ2-7; 8 positions match TRBD2. With 6 bases clipped from V and 3 bases from J, the junction kept 13 bases outside the gene matches. Germline CDR1 reads DFQATT; CDR2 reads SNEGSKA (reference sequence). The CDR3 covers 15 residues. This CDR3 is CSANLGSGSGYEQYF. The CDR3 nucleotides read TGCAGTGCCAACCTGGGGAGCGGGAGTGGCTACGAGCAGTACTTC.

This clonotype was seen a few times. Here the CDR3 reads CASSLKGIRESTGELFF. The CDR3 coding sequence is TGTGCCAGCAGTTTAAAAGGTATCCGAGAGAGCACCGGGGAGCTGTTTTTT. The chain links TRBV12-3 or TRBV12-4 to TRBJ2-2; D gene unclear. V shed 2 bases and J shed 4 bases, with 17 bases lying between them. This CDR3 spans 17 amino acids.

V is TRBV9 and J is TRBJ1-1, with a possible D match to TRBD1 (6 bases). Germline V gene sequence: CDR1 SGDLS, CDR2 YYNGEE. The CDR3 extends over 12 amino acids. The CDR3 is CAGGGENTEAFF. The CDR3 DNA sequence: TGTGCAGGGGGAGGGGAGAACACTGAAGCTTTCTTT.

On this clonotype itself: This could be a read error, since a much larger clone is one nucleotide away. The gene calls are TRBV28 and TRBJ2-3; TRBD2 matches 7 bases. The CDR3 loop spans 14 amino acids. Looked up from germline, CDR1 is MDHEN and CDR2 is SYDVKM. Trimming cost V 2 bases and J 3 bases; bases outside gene matches: 2. CDR3 amino acids: CASSLRGETDTQYF. In nucleotides, the CDR3 is TGTGCCAGCAGTTTACGGGGGGAAACAGATACGCAGTATTTT.

This clonotype was counted between two and nine times. CDR3 coding DNA: TGTGCCAGTAGTATAGAGGGGACAGGGTTCTACAATGAGCAGTTCTTC. It is translated as CASSIEGTGFYNEQFF. The chain is built from TRBV19 and TRBJ2-1, with 9 nucleotides matching TRBD1. With V trimmed by 0 bases and J by 3 bases, 3 bases remained unmatched. The CDR3 has 16 amino acids. The germline CDR1 and CDR2 sequences are LNHDA and SQIVND (reference sequence).